This T cell receptor (beta chain) appears in the sequencing data of a study of T cells after somatic rescue of genetic block. Generated by immunoSEQ multiplex PCR, the TCRdb table keeps only in-frame clones and is missing some. Found here are 60,000 to 75,000 clones, about 90% of them singletons; the top ten hold less than 3.5%. Unmatched junction bases numbered 9, after V lost 4 bases and J lost 3 bases. The germline V gene encodes CDR1 SGHKS and CDR2 YYEKEE (reference sequence). The CDR3 is 18 residues long. Source material: peripheral blood mononuclear cells (PBMCs). The receptor's source is a man aged 40-55 years. This chain joins TRBV5-5 and TRBJ2-1, with TRBD2 matching 14 bases. Here the CDR3 DNA reads TGTGCCAGCAGCCGTGGACTAGCGGGGGGAATCAACTACAATGAGCAGTTCTTC. Translation gives CASSRGLAGGINYNEQFF.